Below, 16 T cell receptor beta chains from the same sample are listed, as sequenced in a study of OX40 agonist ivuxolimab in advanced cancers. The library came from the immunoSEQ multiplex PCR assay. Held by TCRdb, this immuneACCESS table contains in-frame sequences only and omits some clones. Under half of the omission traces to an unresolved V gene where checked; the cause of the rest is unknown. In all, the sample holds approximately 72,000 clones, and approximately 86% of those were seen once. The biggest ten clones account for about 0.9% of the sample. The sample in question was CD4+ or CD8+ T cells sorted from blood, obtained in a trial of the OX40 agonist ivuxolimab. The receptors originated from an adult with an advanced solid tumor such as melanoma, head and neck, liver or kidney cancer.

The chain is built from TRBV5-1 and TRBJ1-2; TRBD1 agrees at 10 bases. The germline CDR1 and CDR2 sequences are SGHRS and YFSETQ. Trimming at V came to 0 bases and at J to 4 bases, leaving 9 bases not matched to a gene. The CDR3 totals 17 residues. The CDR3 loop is CASSLDGTGDFTYGYTF. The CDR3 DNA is TGCGCCAGCAGCTTGGATGGGACAGGGGATTTCACCTATGGCTACACCTTC. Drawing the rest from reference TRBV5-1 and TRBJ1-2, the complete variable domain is KAGVTQTPRYLIKTRGQQVTLSCSPISGHRSVSWYQQTPGQGLQFLFEYFSETQRNKGNFPGRFSGRQFSNSRSEMNVSTLELGDSALYLCASSLDGTGDFTYGYTFGSGTRLTVV.

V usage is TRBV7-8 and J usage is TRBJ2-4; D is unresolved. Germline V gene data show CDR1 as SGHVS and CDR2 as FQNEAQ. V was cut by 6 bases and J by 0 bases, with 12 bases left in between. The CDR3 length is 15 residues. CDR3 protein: CASSPDGIAKNIQYF. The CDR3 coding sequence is TGTGCCAGCAGTCCCGATGGCATAGCCAAAAACATTCAGTACTTC. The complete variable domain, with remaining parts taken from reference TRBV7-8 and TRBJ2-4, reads GAGVSQSPRYKVAKRGQDVALRCDPISGHVSLFWYQQALGQGPEFLTYFQNEAQLDKSGLPSDRFFAERPEGSVSTLKIQRTQQEDSAVYLCASSPDGIAKNIQYFGAGTRLSVL.

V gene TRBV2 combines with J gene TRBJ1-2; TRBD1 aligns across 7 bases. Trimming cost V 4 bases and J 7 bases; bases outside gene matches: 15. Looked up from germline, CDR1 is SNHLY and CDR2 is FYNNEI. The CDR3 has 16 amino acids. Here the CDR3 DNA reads TGTGCCAGCAGTGCCAACGGGAACAGGGGCGGGGGTGGCTACACCTTC. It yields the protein CASSANGNRGGGGYTF.

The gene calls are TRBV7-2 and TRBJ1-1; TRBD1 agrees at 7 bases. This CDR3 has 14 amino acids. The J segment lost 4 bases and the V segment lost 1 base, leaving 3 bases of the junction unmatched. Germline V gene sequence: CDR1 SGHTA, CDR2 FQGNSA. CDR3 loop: CASSLGPGGTEAFF. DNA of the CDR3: TGTGCCAGCAGCTTAGGACCAGGGGGCACTGAAGCTTTCTTT.

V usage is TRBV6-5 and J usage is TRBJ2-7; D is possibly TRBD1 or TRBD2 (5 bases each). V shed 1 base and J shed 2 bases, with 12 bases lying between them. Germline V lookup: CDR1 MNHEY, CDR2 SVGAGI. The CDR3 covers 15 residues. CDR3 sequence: CASSYWGRKTYEQYF. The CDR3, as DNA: TGTGCCAGCAGTTACTGGGGACGGAAAACCTACGAGCAGTACTTC.

The chain's CDR3 is CASSPVPGTATSEQYF. The CDR3 coding sequence is TGTGCCAGCAGCCCGGTCCCCGGGACAGCTACGTCCGAGCAGTACTTC. This rearrangement joins TRBV7-9 to TRBJ2-7, with TRBD1 identical over 7 bases. Looked up from germline, CDR1 is SEHNR and CDR2 is FQNEAQ (reference sequence). The CDR3 is made up of 16 amino acids. V lost 5 bases, J lost 6 bases, and 16 bases stayed unmatched. Using reference TRBV7-9 and TRBJ2-7 for the parts outside the CDR3, the full variable domain is DTGVSQNPRHKITKRGQNVTFRCDPISEHNRLYWYRQTLGQGPEFLTYFQNEAQLEKSRLLSDRFSAERPKGSFSTLEIQRTEQGDSAMYLCASSPVPGTATSEQYFGPGTRLTVT.

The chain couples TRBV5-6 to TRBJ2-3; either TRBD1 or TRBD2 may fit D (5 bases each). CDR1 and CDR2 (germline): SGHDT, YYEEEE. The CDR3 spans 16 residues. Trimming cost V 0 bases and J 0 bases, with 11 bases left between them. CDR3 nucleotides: TGTGCCAGCAGCTTGGGGGGGATAGCTAGCACAGATACGCAGTATTTT. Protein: CASSLGGIASTDTQYF.

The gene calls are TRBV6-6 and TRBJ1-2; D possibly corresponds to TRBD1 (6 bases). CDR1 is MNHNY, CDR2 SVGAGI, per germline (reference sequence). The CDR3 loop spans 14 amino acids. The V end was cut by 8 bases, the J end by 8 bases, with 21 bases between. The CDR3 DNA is TGTGCCAGCTCGAGGAACAGGGATACGGCCGGCTACACCTTC. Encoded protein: CASSRNRDTAGYTF.

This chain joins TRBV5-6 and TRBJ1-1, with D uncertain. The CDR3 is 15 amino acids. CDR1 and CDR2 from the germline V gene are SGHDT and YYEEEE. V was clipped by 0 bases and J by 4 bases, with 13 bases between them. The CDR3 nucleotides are TGTGCCAGCAGCTTGGATCGGGGTTTAGGCACTGAAGCTTTCTTT. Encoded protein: CASSLDRGLGTEAFF.

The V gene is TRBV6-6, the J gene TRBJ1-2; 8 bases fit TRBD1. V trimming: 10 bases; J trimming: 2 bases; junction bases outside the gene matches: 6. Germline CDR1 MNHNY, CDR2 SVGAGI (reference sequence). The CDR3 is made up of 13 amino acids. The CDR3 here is CATLDRGNYGYTF. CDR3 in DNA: TGTGCCACCCTAGACAGGGGAAACTATGGCTACACCTTC.

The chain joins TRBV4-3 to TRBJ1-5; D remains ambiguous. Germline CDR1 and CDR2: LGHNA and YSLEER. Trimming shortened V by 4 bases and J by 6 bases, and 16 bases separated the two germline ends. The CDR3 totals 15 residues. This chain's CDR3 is CASSPGVGGSQPQHF. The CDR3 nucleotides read TGCGCCAGCAGCCCCGGTGTAGGCGGTAGTCAGCCCCAGCATTTT.

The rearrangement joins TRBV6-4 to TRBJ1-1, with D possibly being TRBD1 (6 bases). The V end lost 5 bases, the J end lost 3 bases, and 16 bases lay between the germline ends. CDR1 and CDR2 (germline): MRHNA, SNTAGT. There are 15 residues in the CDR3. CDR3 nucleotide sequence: TGTGCCAGCAGTCCGTCCGGGACATCAGACACTGAAGCTTTCTTT. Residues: CASSPSGTSDTEAFF.

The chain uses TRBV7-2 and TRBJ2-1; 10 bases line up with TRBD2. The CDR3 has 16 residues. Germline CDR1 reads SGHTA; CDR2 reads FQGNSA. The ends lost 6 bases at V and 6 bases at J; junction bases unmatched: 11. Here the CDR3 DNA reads TGTGCCAGCAGTCCTCCCGGGACTAGCGCCCGCAATGAGCAGTTCTTC. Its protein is CASSPPGTSARNEQFF.

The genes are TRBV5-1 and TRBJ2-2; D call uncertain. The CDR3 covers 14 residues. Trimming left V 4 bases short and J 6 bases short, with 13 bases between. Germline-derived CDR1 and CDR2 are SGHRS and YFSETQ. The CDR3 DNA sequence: TGCGCCAGCAGCCTGGACCCCGCGGCCGGGGAGCTGTTTTTT. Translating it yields CASSLDPAAGELFF.

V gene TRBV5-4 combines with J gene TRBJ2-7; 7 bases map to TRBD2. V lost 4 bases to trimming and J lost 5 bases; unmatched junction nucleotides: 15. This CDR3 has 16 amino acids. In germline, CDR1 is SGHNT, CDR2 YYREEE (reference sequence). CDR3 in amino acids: CASSVRRLGLEDEQYF. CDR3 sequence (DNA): TGTGCCAGCAGCGTGCGCCGACTCGGACTAGAGGACGAGCAGTACTTC.

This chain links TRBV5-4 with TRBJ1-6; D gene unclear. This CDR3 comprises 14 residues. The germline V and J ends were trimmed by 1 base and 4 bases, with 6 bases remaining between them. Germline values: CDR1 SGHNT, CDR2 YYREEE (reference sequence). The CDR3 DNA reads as TGTGCCAGCAGCTTGATGGAGTATAATTCACCCCTCCACTTT. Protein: CASSLMEYNSPLHF.